These T cell receptor beta chains were read from a single sample in a study of T cell responses to AZD1222 COVID-19 vaccine. Some clones are missing from TCRdb's copy, which holds only in-frame ones; the method was immunoSEQ multiplex PCR. Among approximately 120,000 clones listed, nearly 90% were seen once. This material consisted of peripheral blood, taken on day 0 of AZD1222 vaccination. The receptors shown here come from an adult in good health. CDR3s include the opening cysteine and the closing phenylalanine or tryptophan. The D gene is left open where the match is weak. Clone size appears in some rows only: once, few, many, or a class for an expanded clone.

clone size: NA
V gene: TRBV24-1
J gene: TRBJ1-5
D gene: NA
CDR3 protein: CATSVDRSNQPQHF
CDR3 DNA: TGTGCCACCAGTGTCGACAGGAGCAATCAGCCCCAGCATTTT

clone size: NA
V gene: TRBV9
J gene: TRBJ1-6
D gene: NA
CDR3 protein: CAIQPPTSPLHF
CDR3 DNA: TGTGCCATCCAGCCCCCCACTTCACCCCTCCACTTT

clone size: once
V gene: TRBV30
J gene: TRBJ2-6
D gene: NA
CDR3 protein: CAFKRENSGANVLTF
CDR3 DNA: TGTGCCTTCAAAAGGGAAAACTCTGGGGCCAACGTCCTGACTTTC

clone size: NA
V gene: TRBV2
J gene: TRBJ1-2
D gene: NA
CDR3 protein: CASSGGAPRGNYGYTF
CDR3 DNA: TGTGCCAGCAGTGGTGGGGCGCCGAGGGGTAACTATGGCTACACCTTC

clone size: NA
V gene: TRBV30
J gene: TRBJ2-4
D gene: NA
CDR3 protein: CAWSVDHLNIQYF
CDR3 DNA: TGTGCCTGGAGTGTAGACCACTTGAACATTCAGTACTTC

clone size: NA
V gene: TRBV5-1
J gene: TRBJ1-4
D gene: NA
CDR3 protein: CASSLYGASFLNNEKLFF
CDR3 DNA: TGCGCCAGCAGCTTGTATGGGGCCAGTTTCTTGAATAATGAAAAACTGTTTTTT

clone size: NA
V gene: TRBV11-2
J gene: TRBJ1-2
D gene: TRBD1
CDR3 protein: CASSLRGPTGVGPGYGYTF
CDR3 DNA: TGTGCCAGCAGCTTACGGGGGCCGACAGGGGTTGGCCCGGGATATGGCTACACCTTC

clone size: NA
V gene: TRBV2
J gene: TRBJ2-7
D gene: TRBD1
CDR3 protein: CASSLDRGYYEQYF
CDR3 DNA: TGTGCCAGCAGCTTGGACAGGGGGTATTACGAGCAGTACTTC

clone size: NA
V gene: TRBV29-1
J gene: TRBJ2-5
D gene: NA
CDR3 protein: CSVGETQYF
CDR3 DNA: TGCAGCGTTGGAGAGACCCAGTACTTC

clone size: NA
V gene: TRBV18
J gene: TRBJ2-3
D gene: TRBD2
CDR3 protein: CASSSGLAGVDTQYF
CDR3 DNA: TGTGCCAGCTCATCGGGACTAGCGGGAGTAGATACGCAGTATTTT

clone size: NA
V gene: TRBV20-1
J gene: TRBJ2-5
D gene: NA
CDR3 protein: CSARTPETQYF
CDR3 DNA: TGCAGTGCTCGTACCCCGGAGACCCAGTACTTC

clone size: few
V gene: TRBV7-2
J gene: TRBJ1-1
D gene: NA
CDR3 protein: CASSPRGNTEAFF
CDR3 DNA: TGTGCCAGCAGCCCCCGGGGGAACACTGAAGCTTTCTTT

clone size: NA
V gene: TRBV3-1/TRBV3-2
J gene: TRBJ2-7
D gene: NA
CDR3 protein: CASSQGYEQYF
CDR3 DNA: TGTGCCAGCAGCCAAGGCTACGAGCAGTACTTC

clone size: NA
V gene: TRBV7-9
J gene: TRBJ2-2
D gene: NA
CDR3 protein: CASSLGLSNTGELFF
CDR3 DNA: TGTGCCAGCAGCTTAGGTCTCAGCAACACCGGGGAGCTGTTTTTT

clone size: NA
V gene: TRBV30
J gene: TRBJ1-1
D gene: NA
CDR3 protein: CAWSGDTYTEAFF
CDR3 DNA: TGTGCCTGGAGTGGGGACACTTACACTGAAGCTTTCTTT

clone size: NA
V gene: TRBV5-6
J gene: TRBJ2-3
D gene: NA
CDR3 protein: CASSSDREGYF
CDR3 DNA: TGTGCCAGCAGTTCGGACAGGGAGGGGTATTTT

clone size: once
V gene: TRBV5-1
J gene: TRBJ2-4
D gene: NA
CDR3 protein: CASSEGPSRNIQYF
CDR3 DNA: TGCGCCAGCAGCGAGGGACCCTCCCGGAACATTCAGTACTTC

clone size: NA
V gene: TRBV24-1
J gene: TRBJ2-3
D gene: TRBD2
CDR3 protein: CATSAFRLAGGADTQYF
CDR3 DNA: TGTGCCACCAGTGCCTTCCGGCTAGCGGGAGGAGCAGATACGCAGTATTTT

clone size: NA
V gene: TRBV21-1
J gene: TRBJ2-1
D gene: NA
CDR3 protein: CASSKEGHYNEQFF
CDR3 DNA: TGTGCCAGCAGCAAAGAGGGACACTACAATGAGCAGTTCTTC

clone size: NA
V gene: TRBV30
J gene: TRBJ1-1
D gene: NA
CDR3 protein: CAWNTQTANTEAFF
CDR3 DNA: TGTGCCTGGAATACACAAACAGCGAACACTGAAGCTTTCTTT

clone size: NA
V gene: TRBV9
J gene: TRBJ2-1
D gene: TRBD2
CDR3 protein: CASSAGLAGNEQFF
CDR3 DNA: TGTGCCAGCAGCGCGGGACTAGCCGGTAATGAGCAGTTCTTC

clone size: NA
V gene: TRBV6-2/TRBV6-3
J gene: TRBJ1-3
D gene: NA
CDR3 protein: CASSYGSGLSGNTIYF
CDR3 DNA: TGTGCCAGCAGTTACGGTTCCGGCCTCTCTGGAAACACCATATATTTT

clone size: NA
V gene: TRBV28
J gene: TRBJ1-3
D gene: NA
CDR3 protein: CASSLPLTGAFSGNTIYF
CDR3 DNA: TGTGCCAGCAGTTTACCGCTGACAGGAGCCTTCTCTGGAAACACCATATATTTT